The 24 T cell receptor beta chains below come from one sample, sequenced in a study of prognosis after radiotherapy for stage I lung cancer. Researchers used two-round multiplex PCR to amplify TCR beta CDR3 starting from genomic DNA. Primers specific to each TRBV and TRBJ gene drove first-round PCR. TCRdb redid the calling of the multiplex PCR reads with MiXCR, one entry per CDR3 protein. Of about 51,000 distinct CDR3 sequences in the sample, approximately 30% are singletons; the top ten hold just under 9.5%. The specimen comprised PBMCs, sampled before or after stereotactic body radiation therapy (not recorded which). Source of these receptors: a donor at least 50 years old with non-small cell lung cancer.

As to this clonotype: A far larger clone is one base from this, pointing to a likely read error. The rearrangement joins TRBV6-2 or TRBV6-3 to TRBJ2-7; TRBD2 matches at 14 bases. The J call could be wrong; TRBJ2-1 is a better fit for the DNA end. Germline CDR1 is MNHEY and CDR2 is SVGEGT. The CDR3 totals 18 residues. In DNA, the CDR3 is TGTGCCAGCAGCCTACAGGGACTAGCGGGAGTGTTGGGCAATGAGCAGTTCTTC. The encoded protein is CASSLQGLAGVLGNEQFF.

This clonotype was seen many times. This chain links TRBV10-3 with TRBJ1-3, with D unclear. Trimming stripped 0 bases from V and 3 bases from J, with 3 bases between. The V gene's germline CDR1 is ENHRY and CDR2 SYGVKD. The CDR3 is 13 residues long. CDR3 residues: CAISESIGNTIYF. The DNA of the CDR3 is TGTGCCATCAGTGAGTCGATTGGAAACACCATATATTTT.

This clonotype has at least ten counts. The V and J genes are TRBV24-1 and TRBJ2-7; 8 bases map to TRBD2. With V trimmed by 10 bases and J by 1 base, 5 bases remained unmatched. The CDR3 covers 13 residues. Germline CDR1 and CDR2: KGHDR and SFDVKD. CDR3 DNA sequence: TGTGCCACACAGGCGGGAGGATCCTACGAGCAGTACTTC. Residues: CATQAGGSYEQYF.

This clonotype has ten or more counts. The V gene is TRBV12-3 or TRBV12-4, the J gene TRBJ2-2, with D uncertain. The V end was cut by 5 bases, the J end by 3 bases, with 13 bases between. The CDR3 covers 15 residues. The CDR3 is CASSLDHPYTGELFF. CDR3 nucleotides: TGTGCCAGCAGTCTAGATCACCCCTACACCGGGGAGCTGTTTTTT.

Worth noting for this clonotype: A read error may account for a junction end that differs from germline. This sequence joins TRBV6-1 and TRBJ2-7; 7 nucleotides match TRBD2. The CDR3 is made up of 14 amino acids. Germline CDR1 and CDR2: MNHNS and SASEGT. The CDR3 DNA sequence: TGTGCCAGCAGCGGGAGGACAAGGAACAACGATCAGTACTTC. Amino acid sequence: CASSGRTRNNDQYF.

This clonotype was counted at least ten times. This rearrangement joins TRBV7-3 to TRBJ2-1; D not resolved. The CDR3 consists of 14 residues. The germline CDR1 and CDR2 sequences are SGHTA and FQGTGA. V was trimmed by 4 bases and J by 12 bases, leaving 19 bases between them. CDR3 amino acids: CASSSPDHPDGQFF. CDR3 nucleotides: TGTGCCAGCAGCTCCCCGGACCATCCTGACGGGCAGTTCTTC.

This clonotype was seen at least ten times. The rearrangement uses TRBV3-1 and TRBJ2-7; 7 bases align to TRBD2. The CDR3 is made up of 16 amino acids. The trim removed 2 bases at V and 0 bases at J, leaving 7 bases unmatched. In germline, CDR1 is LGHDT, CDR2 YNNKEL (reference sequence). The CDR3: CASSQFAGALSYEQYF. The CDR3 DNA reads TGTGCCAGCAGCCAATTCGCGGGAGCCCTCTCCTACGAGCAGTACTTC.

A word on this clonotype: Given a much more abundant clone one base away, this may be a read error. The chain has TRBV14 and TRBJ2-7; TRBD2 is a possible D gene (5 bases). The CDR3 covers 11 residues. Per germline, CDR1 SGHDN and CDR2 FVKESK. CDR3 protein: CASSPAPGKNF. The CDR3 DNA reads TGTGCCAGCAGCCCTGCCCCCGGGAAAAACTTC. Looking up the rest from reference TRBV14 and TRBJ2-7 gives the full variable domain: EAGVTQFPSHSVIEKGQTVTLRCDPISGHDNLYWYRRVMGKEIKFLLHFVKESKQDESGMPNNRFLAERTGGTYSTLKVQPAELEDSGVYFCASSPAPGKNFGPGTRLTVT.

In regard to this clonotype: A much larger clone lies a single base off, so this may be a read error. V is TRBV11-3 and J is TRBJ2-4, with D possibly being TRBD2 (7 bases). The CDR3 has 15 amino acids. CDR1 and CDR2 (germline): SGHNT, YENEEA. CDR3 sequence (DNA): TGTGCCAGAAGCTCCCCCCAAGGGGGGGGGAACATTCAGTACTTC. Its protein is CARSSPQGGGNIQYF.

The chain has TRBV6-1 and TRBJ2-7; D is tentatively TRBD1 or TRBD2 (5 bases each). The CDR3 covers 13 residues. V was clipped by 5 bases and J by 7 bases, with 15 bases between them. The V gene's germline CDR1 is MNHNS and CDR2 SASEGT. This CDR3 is CASSPNNGGEQYF. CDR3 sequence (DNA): TGTGCCAGCAGTCCCAATAATGGGGGAGAGCAGTACTTC.

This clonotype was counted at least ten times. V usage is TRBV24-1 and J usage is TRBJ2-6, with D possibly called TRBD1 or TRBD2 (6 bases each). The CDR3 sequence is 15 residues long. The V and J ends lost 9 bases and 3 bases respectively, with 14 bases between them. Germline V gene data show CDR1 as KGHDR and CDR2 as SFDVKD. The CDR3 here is CATSPGAGGANVLTF. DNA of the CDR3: TGTGCCACCTCACCGGGGGCGGGTGGGGCCAACGTCCTGACTTTC.

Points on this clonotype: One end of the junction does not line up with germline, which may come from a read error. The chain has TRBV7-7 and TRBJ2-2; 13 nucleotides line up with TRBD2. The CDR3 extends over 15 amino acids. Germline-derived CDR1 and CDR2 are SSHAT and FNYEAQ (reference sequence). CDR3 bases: TGTGCTAGCAGCCCTGGACTAGCGGGAGCGGGGTATCTGTTTTTT. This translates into CASSPGLAGAGYLFF.

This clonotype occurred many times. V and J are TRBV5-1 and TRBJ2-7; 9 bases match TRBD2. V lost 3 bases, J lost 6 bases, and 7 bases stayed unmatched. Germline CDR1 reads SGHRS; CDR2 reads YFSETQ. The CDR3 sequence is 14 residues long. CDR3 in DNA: TGCGCCAGCAGCTCCGTAGCGGGAGCGTCCGAGCAGTACTTC. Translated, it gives CASSSVAGASEQYF.

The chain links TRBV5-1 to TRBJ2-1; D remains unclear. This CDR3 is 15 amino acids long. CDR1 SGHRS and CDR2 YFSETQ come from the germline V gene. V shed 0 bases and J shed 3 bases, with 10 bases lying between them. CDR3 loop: CASSLAAGYYNEQFF. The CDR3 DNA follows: TGCGCCAGCAGCTTGGCAGCCGGGTACTACAATGAGCAGTTCTTC.

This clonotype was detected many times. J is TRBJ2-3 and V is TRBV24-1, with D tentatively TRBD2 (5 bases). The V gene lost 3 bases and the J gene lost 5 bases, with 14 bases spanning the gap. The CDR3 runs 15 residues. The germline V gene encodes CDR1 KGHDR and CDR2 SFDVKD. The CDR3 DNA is TGTGCCACCAGTGATCCGCGAGGGCCCGGAGATACGCAGTATTTT. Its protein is CATSDPRGPGDTQYF.

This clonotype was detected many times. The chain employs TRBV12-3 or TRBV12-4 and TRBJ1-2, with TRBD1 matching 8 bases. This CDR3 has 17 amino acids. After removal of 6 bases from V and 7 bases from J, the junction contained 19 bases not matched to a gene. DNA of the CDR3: TGTGCCAGCAGAAACTTAGCCCCACGACAGGGGAGGGGTGGCTACACCTTC. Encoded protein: CASRNLAPRQGRGGYTF.

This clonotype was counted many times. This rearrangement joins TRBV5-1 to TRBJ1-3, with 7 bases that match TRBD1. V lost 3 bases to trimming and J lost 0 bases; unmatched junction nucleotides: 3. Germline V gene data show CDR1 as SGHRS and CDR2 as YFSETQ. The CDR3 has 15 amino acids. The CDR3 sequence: CASSSRGGSGNTIYF. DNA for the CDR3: TGCGCCAGCAGCTCCAGGGGGGGCTCTGGAAACACCATATATTTT.

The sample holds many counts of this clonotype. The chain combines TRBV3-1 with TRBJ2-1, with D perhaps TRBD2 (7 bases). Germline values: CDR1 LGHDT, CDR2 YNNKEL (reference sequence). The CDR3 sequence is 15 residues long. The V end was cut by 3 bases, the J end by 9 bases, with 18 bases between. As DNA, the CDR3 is TGTGCCAGCAGCCAGAACCTTGGGGGGGCGGGTGAGCAGTTCTTC. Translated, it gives CASSQNLGGAGEQFF.

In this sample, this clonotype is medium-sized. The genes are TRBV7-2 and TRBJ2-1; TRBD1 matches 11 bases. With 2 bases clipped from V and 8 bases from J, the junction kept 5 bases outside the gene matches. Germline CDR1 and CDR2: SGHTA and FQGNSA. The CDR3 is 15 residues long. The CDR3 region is CASSLLGQGADEQFF. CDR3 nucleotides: TGTGCCAGCAGCTTACTAGGACAGGGGGCCGATGAGCAGTTCTTC. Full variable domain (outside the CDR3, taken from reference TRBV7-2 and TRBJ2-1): GAGVSQSPSNKVTEKGKDVELRCDPISGHTALYWYRQSLGQGLEFLIYFQGNSAPDKSGLPSDRFSAERTGGSVSTLTIQRTQQEDSAVYLCASSLLGQGADEQFFGPGTRLTVL.

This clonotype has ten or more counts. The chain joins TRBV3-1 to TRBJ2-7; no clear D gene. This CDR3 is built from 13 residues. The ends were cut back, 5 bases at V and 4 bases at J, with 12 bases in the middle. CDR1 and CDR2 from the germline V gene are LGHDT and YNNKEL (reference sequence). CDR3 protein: CASSSNRPYEQYF. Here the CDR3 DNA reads TGTGCCAGCAGCTCTAATCGACCGTACGAGCAGTACTTC.

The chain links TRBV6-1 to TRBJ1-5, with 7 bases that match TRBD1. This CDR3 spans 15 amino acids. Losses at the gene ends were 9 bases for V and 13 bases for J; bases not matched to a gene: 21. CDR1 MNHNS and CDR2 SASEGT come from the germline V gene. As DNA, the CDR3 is TGTGCCAGATCGATAAGAGGACAGGCCCCAAGGCCACAGCATTTT. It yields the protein CARSIRGQAPRPQHF.

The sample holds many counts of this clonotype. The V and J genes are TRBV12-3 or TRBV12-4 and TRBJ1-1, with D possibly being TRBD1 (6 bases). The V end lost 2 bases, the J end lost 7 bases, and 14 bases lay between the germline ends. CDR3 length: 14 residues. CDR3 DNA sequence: TGTGCCAGCAGTTTAACCGGGGGCGGAAATGAAGCTTTCTTT. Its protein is CASSLTGGGNEAFF.

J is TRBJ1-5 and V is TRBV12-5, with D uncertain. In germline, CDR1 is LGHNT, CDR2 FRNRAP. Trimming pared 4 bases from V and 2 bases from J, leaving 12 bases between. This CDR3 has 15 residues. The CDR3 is CASGSDPPGNQPQHF. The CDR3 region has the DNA TGTGCTAGTGGTTCCGACCCCCCAGGCAATCAGCCCCAGCATTTT.

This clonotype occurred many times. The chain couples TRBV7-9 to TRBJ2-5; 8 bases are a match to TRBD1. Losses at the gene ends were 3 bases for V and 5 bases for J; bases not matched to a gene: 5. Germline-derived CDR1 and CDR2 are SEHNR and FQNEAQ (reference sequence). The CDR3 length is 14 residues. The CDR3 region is CASSFLAGGETQYF. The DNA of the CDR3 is TGTGCCAGCAGCTTCTTGGCAGGGGGCGAGACCCAGTACTTC.